The present T cell receptor beta chain was sequenced within a study of early T cells in non-severe SARS-CoV-2 infection. Study context: The input, bulk RNA from unsorted whole blood, was sequenced, and chains were unpaired. Regarding the study as a whole: Reliance on VDJdb matching favored anti-spike CD8 responses; private and CD4 specificities were missed.

Individual cDNA molecules were tagged with unique molecular identifiers. A single record per CDR3 protein comes from TCRdb applying MiXCR to the 5' RACE reads. The sample records 75,000 to 90,000 distinct CDR3 sequences, more than 9% being singletons. Notes on this clonotype: Its specificity is unknown.

Trimming removed 4 bases from V and 6 bases from J, with 13 bases in between. The CDR3 totals 13 residues. The germline V gene encodes CDR1 GTSNPN and CDR2 SVGIG (reference sequence). The chain couples TRBV30 to TRBJ2-1; D is undetermined. The input for sequencing was whole blood, taken at baseline. This TCR derives from an adult who was a healthcare worker with PCR-confirmed SARS-CoV-2 infection or an uninfected control (not recorded which). CDR3 bases: TGTGCCTGGACGCGACGCCCCAGCAATGAGCAGTTCTTC. This sequence encodes CAWTRRPSNEQFF.